The following is a TCR beta chain sequence with its context. The sample originates from a study of blood T cell repertoires in COVID-19. Looking at the study overall: PBMCs, B-cell-depleted T cells, or T cells provided the cDNA or gDNA that made up the material.

In germline, CDR1 is SQVTM, CDR2 ANQGSEA. The length of the CDR3 is 11 residues. The V and J ends lost 5 bases and 1 base respectively, with 5 bases between them. As processed by the authors: Estimated nucleated cell counts came from reference gene primer amplification. Using immunoSEQ multiplex PCR, the repertoire was profiled, and TCRdb retains in-frame clones only, with some absent. That table supplies the V and J calls and clone size; D and trimming were determined from the DNA. The profile shows tens of thousands of clones, around 90% of them singletons. V is TRBV29-1 and J is TRBJ1-1, with D unclear. Sequenced sample: peripheral blood. The TCR comes from a human donor in a cohort sampled during active COVID-19. CDR3 in amino acids: CSVPGNTEAFF. CDR3 in DNA: TGCAGCGTTCCAGGGAACACTGAAGCTTTCTTT.